This passage covers 26 T cell receptor beta chains from one sample sequenced in a study of OX40 agonist ivuxolimab in advanced cancers. The method was immunoSEQ multiplex PCR; TCRdb's version includes in-frame clones alone and lacks a portion of them. The sample holds 41,000 or so clones, about 85% seen once. The sequences come from CD4+ or CD8+ T cells sorted from blood, collected in a trial of the OX40 agonist ivuxolimab. These receptors were collected from an adult with an advanced solid tumor such as melanoma, head and neck, liver or kidney cancer.

V gene TRBV4-1 combines with J gene TRBJ1-1, with D unclear. The CDR3 spans 17 residues. In germline, CDR1 is MGHRA, CDR2 YSYEKL. V was trimmed by 0 bases and J by 1 base, leaving 15 bases between them. The CDR3 DNA follows: TGCGCCAGCAGCCAAGATAGGCGGACCTTTCGGAACACTGAAGCTTTCTTT. This codes for CASSQDRRTFRNTEAFF.

The V and J genes are TRBV7-9 and TRBJ1-4; tentative D call: TRBD1 (5 bases). Trimming pared 4 bases from V and 6 bases from J, leaving 15 bases between. The V gene's germline CDR1 is SEHNR and CDR2 FQNEAQ (reference sequence). This CDR3 region has 15 residues. The CDR3 here is CASSSEGRGDEKLFF. The CDR3 DNA reads TGTGCCAGCAGCTCAGAGGGGCGCGGGGATGAAAAACTGTTTTTT.

This rearrangement joins TRBV28 to TRBJ1-3; D remains ambiguous. The germline CDR1 and CDR2 sequences are MDHEN and SYDVKM. The CDR3 runs to 19 residues. The V end lost 6 bases, the J end lost 0 bases, and 24 bases lay between the germline ends. The CDR3 region is CASSTTPNNPLSSGNTIYF. Written as DNA, the CDR3 is TGTGCCAGCAGCACTACTCCAAATAATCCGCTGAGCTCTGGAAACACCATATATTTT.

This clone was detected once. As DNA, the CDR3 is TGTGCCAGCAGCCTGGGACTAGCGGGAGTCGAGGATACGCAGTATTTT. Protein: CASSLGLAGVEDTQYF. V usage is TRBV7-6 and J usage is TRBJ2-3, with TRBD2 matching over 14 bases. V was pared by 5 bases and J by 6 bases, with 7 bases of the junction left unmatched. This CDR3 contains 16 residues. CDR1 SGHVS and CDR2 FNYEAQ come from the germline V gene.

The gene calls are TRBV28 and TRBJ1-6, with D hard to call. V shed 7 bases and J shed 4 bases, with 17 bases lying between them. CDR3 length: 16 amino acids. Germline assignment: CDR1 MDHEN and CDR2 SYDVKM. CDR3 DNA sequence: TGTGCCAGCACTGTTGCAGGAGACCTTTATAATTCACCCCTCCACTTT. It translates to CASTVAGDLYNSPLHF. Complete variable domain (other parts from reference TRBV28 and TRBJ1-6): DVKVTQSSRYLVKRTGEKVFLECVQDMDHENMFWYRQDPGLGLRLIYFSYDVKMKEKGDIPEGYSVSREKKERFSLILESASTNQTSMYLCASTVAGDLYNSPLHFGNGTRLTVT.

V usage is TRBV9 and J usage is TRBJ2-3; D is uncertain. The length of the CDR3 is 12 residues. Trimming stripped 2 bases from V and 10 bases from J, with 11 bases between. Germline V gene sequence: CDR1 SGDLS, CDR2 YYNGEE. The CDR3 is CASSVGPGPQYF. CDR3 bases: TGTGCCAGCAGCGTGGGCCCTGGGCCGCAGTATTTT.

The chain carries TRBV2 and TRBJ1-2; 7 nucleotides match TRBD1. The CDR3 totals 15 residues. Germline CDR1 reads SNHLY; CDR2 reads FYNNEI. V shed 6 bases, J shed 4 bases, and the junction held 11 bases outside the gene matches. CDR3 sequence: CASRRTGGLVYGYTF. The DNA of the CDR3 is TGTGCCAGCAGGCGGACAGGCGGTCTGGTCTATGGCTACACCTTC.

To note about this clone: Its ends do not fully match the called genes, so a read error is possible. The rearrangement joins TRBV7-7 to TRBJ2-5, with 7 bases that match TRBD1. CDR3 length equals 13 residues. Germline CDR1 and CDR2: SSHAT and FNYEAQ (reference sequence). CDR3 sequence (DNA): TGTGCTAGCAGCTGGGACAGCAGGGAGACCCAGTACTTC. Translated, it gives CASSWDSRETQYF.

This chain connects TRBV6-5 to TRBJ2-2; 8 bases are a match to TRBD2. Unmatched junction bases numbered 7, after V lost 6 bases and J lost 4 bases. The CDR3 consists of 15 residues. The V gene's germline CDR1 is MNHEY and CDR2 SVGAGI. The CDR3 is CASRPGLGPTGELFF. The CDR3 coding sequence is TGTGCCAGCAGGCCGGGACTAGGGCCCACCGGGGAGCTGTTTTTT.

This clone was counted a single time. The rearrangement joins TRBV6-5 to TRBJ2-1; D gene ambiguous. There are 13 residues in the CDR3. Germline CDR1 reads MNHEY; CDR2 reads SVGAGI. The V end was cut by 6 bases, the J end by 7 bases, with 13 bases between. Here the CDR3 reads CASSRRARNEQFF. The CDR3 bases are TGTGCCAGCAGCCGAAGAGCGCGAAATGAGCAGTTCTTC.

The CDR3 DNA reads as TGTGCCAGCAGCTTAAATCAGGCAGTTAATCAGCCCCAGCATTTT. Translating gives CASSLNQAVNQPQHF. V and J are TRBV7-9 and TRBJ1-5; D is ambiguous. The germline V and J ends were trimmed by 2 bases and 4 bases, with 12 bases remaining between them. The CDR3 runs to 15 residues. CDR1 is SEHNR, CDR2 FQNEAQ, per germline (reference sequence).

This CDR3 is CAWSEGLWGGEGELFF. Here the CDR3 DNA reads TGTGCCTGGAGTGAGGGTTTGTGGGGGGGAGAAGGGGAGCTGTTTTTT. V gene TRBV30 combines with J gene TRBJ2-2, with 7 bases lining up with TRBD2. Per the germline V gene, CDR1 is GTSNPN and CDR2 is SVGIG (reference sequence). The V segment lost 1 base and the J segment 8 bases; nucleotides outside the gene matches: 13. CDR3 length: 16 amino acids.

The chain links TRBV4-1 to TRBJ1-4, with D perhaps TRBD1 (5 bases). From germline, CDR1 is MGHRA and CDR2 YSYEKL. The CDR3 length is 11 residues. The germline V and J ends were trimmed by 3 bases and 13 bases, with 9 bases remaining between them. Written as DNA, the CDR3 is TGCGCCAGCAGCCATGACAGAGCACTGTTTTTT. It codes for CASSHDRALFF.

By frequency in the sample, this clone is medium-sized (0.01 to 0.1%). J is TRBJ1-4 and V is TRBV2; D unclear. Germline CDR1 reads SNHLY; CDR2 reads FYNNEI. V lost 1 base and J lost 6, with 9 bases in between. CDR3 length: 14 residues. CDR3 sequence reads: CASSEDRRDEKLFF. The CDR3 DNA sequence: TGTGCCAGCAGTGAAGACAGAAGGGATGAAAAACTGTTTTTT. Full variable domain (rest looked up from reference TRBV2 and TRBJ1-4): EPEVTQTPSHQVTQMGQEVILRCVPISNHLYFYWYRQILGQKVEFLVSFYNNEISEKSEIFDDQFSVERPDGSNFTLKIRSTKLEDSAMYFCASSEDRRDEKLFFGSGTQLSVL.

V gene TRBV2 combines with J gene TRBJ1-1; no firm D call. Germline assignment: CDR1 SNHLY and CDR2 FYNNEI. The CDR3 length is 11 residues. With 6 bases removed from V and 11 bases from J, the gap between germline ends came to 13 bases. CDR3 sequence: CASRWEQRAFF. The CDR3, as DNA: TGTGCCAGCAGATGGGAGCAGAGGGCTTTCTTT.

The chain uses TRBV6-5 and TRBJ1-2, with D possibly being TRBD1 (5 bases). Trimming shortened V by 7 bases and J by 5 bases, and 17 bases separated the two germline ends. Germline CDR1 is MNHEY and CDR2 is SVGAGI. The CDR3 has 14 residues. This CDR3 reads CASTQAGIGYGYTF. DNA for the CDR3: TGTGCCAGCACCCAGGCAGGGATAGGGTATGGCTACACCTTC.

The chain couples TRBV10-3 to TRBJ2-1; 8 bases are shared with TRBD1. Trimming removed 7 bases from V and 9 bases from J; junction bases left unmatched: 11. The CDR3 covers 14 residues. CDR1 ENHRY and CDR2 SYGVKD come from the germline V gene. The CDR3, as DNA: TGTGCCATCAAGATGACAGGGGATAATTCTGAGCAGTTCTTC. It codes for CAIKMTGDNSEQFF.

V gene TRBV9 combines with J gene TRBJ2-3; D perhaps matches TRBD2 (5 bases). Germline lookup yields CDR1 SGDLS and CDR2 YYNGEE. Trimming cost V 0 bases and J 1 base, with 6 bases left between them. The CDR3 loop spans 14 amino acids. CDR3 amino acids: CASSVVGGTDTQYF. CDR3 coding DNA: TGTGCCAGCAGCGTAGTCGGGGGCACAGATACGCAGTATTTT. The variable domain in full, completed from reference TRBV9 and TRBJ2-3, reads DSGVTQTPKHLITATGQRVTLRCSPRSGDLSVYWYQQSLDQGLQFLIQYYNGEERAKGNILERFSAQQFPDLHSELNLSSLELGDSALYFCASSVVGGTDTQYFGPGTRLTVL.

This CDR3 reads CASSSARVAIDEQFF. As DNA, the CDR3 is TGTGCCAGCAGCTCCGCTAGAGTGGCGATTGATGAGCAGTTCTTC. This chain joins TRBV6-7 and TRBJ2-1; no clear D gene. TRBV6-7 belongs to the ORF category, with a function that is uncertain. The CDR3 length is 15 residues. Trimming left V 6 bases short and J 8 bases short, with 20 bases between.

This chain connects TRBV5-6 to TRBJ2-3; TRBD2 matches 15 bases. J gave up 6 bases and V 1 base, and 9 bases lay outside the gene matches. The CDR3 runs to 18 residues. Germline values: CDR1 SGHDT, CDR2 YYEEEE. The CDR3 is CASSLYLRTSGGVDTQYF. CDR3 bases: TGTGCCAGCAGCTTGTATTTGCGGACTAGCGGGGGGGTGGATACGCAGTATTTT.

The chain carries TRBV5-4 and TRBJ2-1; 7 bases are a match to TRBD1. V was pared by 7 bases and J by 7 bases, with 11 bases of the junction left unmatched. Germline V gene sequence: CDR1 SGHNT, CDR2 YYREEE (reference sequence). This CDR3 contains 14 residues. CDR3: CASRIQGTWNEQFF. CDR3 coding DNA: TGTGCCAGCCGAATACAGGGGACATGGAATGAGCAGTTCTTC.

This rearrangement joins TRBV15 to TRBJ2-4; D possibly corresponds to TRBD1 (6 bases). The CDR3 consists of 16 residues. Trimming removed 5 bases from V and 2 bases from J, with 16 bases in between. Germline V gene data show CDR1 as LNHNV and CDR2 as YYDKDF (reference sequence). CDR3 protein: CATSPQRQGTKNIQYF. Written as DNA, the CDR3 is TGTGCCACCAGCCCACAGCGGCAGGGGACCAAAAACATTCAGTACTTC.

Written as DNA, the CDR3 is TGTGCCAGCAGCTTATGGGCTAGCGGGAGCAATGAGCAGTTCTTC. Encoded protein: CASSLWASGSNEQFF. The chain combines TRBV7-3 with TRBJ2-1; 10 bases are a match to TRBD2. Germline V gene data show CDR1 as SGHTA and CDR2 as FQGTGA. This CDR3 is 15 amino acids long. The J segment lost 6 bases and the V segment lost 2 bases, leaving 4 bases of the junction unmatched.

J is TRBJ2-7 and V is TRBV14; 8 bases are shared with TRBD1. The CDR3 consists of 17 residues. CDR1 SGHDN and CDR2 FVKESK come from the germline V gene. V lost 2 bases, J lost 3 bases, and 12 bases stayed unmatched. CDR3 in amino acids: CASSQTYTGGFDYEQYF. The CDR3 DNA sequence: TGTGCCAGCAGCCAAACTTATACAGGGGGTTTCGACTACGAGCAGTACTTC.

This chain connects TRBV2 to TRBJ2-5; 10 bases match TRBD1. The CDR3 spans 14 residues. Germline V gene lookup returns CDR1 SNHLY and CDR2 FYNNEI. After removal of 10 bases from V and 3 bases from J, the junction contained 8 bases not matched to a gene. CDR3 nucleotide sequence: TGTGCCACCCTCTCCGGGACAGGGGAAGAGACCCAGTACTTC. This encodes CATLSGTGEETQYF.

The chain uses TRBV7-6 and TRBJ2-5; maybe TRBD1 (6 bases). Germline CDR1 SGHVS, CDR2 FNYEAQ. V lost 2 bases, J lost 1 base, and 14 bases lay in between. This CDR3 is 16 amino acids long. The CDR3 nucleotides are TGTGCCAGCAGCTTAACTATTCAGGGGTCCCAAGAGACCCAGTACTTC. It yields the protein CASSLTIQGSQETQYF.